A selection of T cell receptor beta chains follows, all from one sample in a study of post-analysis software for immune sequencing data. In TCRdb, the PCR reads were re-called with MiXCR into one record per CDR3 protein. The table shows around 400,000 distinct CDR3 sequences, with 30% to 45% occurring only once. The specimen was blood. The origin of the receptors is a girl aged 10 to 17 with multiple sclerosis. The CDR3 runs from the conserved cysteine through the conserved F or W. The D gene is left open where the match is weak. Clone size appears in some rows only: once, few, many, or a class for an expanded clone.

j_call	clone_size	v_call	d_call	cdr3_aa	cdr3_nt
TRBJ1-1	NA	TRBV29-1	TRBD1	CSVEERAGGDTEAFF	TGCAGCGTTGAAGAGAGGGCAGGGGGTGACACTGAAGCTTTCTTT
TRBJ2-3	NA	TRBV29-1	NA	CSVARASITDTQYF	TGCAGCGTAGCCCGGGCCTCAATCACAGATACGCAGTATTTT
TRBJ2-3	NA	TRBV11-1	NA	CASSLAAGRKTDTQYF	TGTGCCAGCAGCTTAGCGGCGGGAAGAAAAACAGATACGCAGTATTTT
TRBJ2-1	few	TRBV3-1	NA	CASSQANYNEQFF	TGTGCCAGCAGCCAAGCAAACTACAATGAGCAGTTCTTC
TRBJ2-1	few	TRBV5-1	TRBD1	CASIYADRGSYNEQFF	TGCGCCAGCATCTACGCCGACAGGGGATCCTACAATGAGCAGTTCTTC
TRBJ2-2	NA	TRBV29-1	NA	CSVAGITNTGELFF	TGCAGCGTTGCCGGGATCACGAACACCGGGGAGCTGTTTTTT
TRBJ2-7	NA	TRBV28	NA	CASTLGLDGEQYF	TGTGCCAGCACCTTAGGCCTCGACGGGGAGCAGTACTTC
TRBJ2-6	NA	TRBV6-6	NA	CAGSYYHYSGANVLTF	TGTGCCGGCAGTTATTATCACTACTCTGGGGCCAACGTCCTGACTTTC
TRBJ2-3	NA	TRBV24-1	NA	CATSTYRGGRTDTQYF	TGTGCCACCAGTACTTACAGGGGAGGGAGGACAGATACGCAGTATTTT
TRBJ2-7	NA	TRBV12-3/TRBV12-4	NA	CASWRQGGHEQYF	TGTGCCAGCTGGCGGCAGGGAGGACACGAGCAGTACTTC
TRBJ1-5	NA	TRBV5-1	NA	CASSPSGDTQPQHF	TGCGCCAGCAGCCCCTCGGGGGATACTCAGCCCCAGCATTTT
TRBJ2-7	NA	TRBV19	TRBD1	CASSGTGSTYEQYF	TGTGCCAGTAGTGGGACAGGATCTACCTACGAGCAGTACTTC
TRBJ2-7	NA	TRBV29-1	NA	CSVERAGAGYLPGEQYF	TGCAGCGTTGAAAGGGCAGGGGCAGGGTATCTACCTGGCGAGCAGTACTTC
TRBJ2-3	NA	TRBV12-3/TRBV12-4	NA	CASSLKGDTQYF	TGTGCCAGCAGTTTAAAGGGAGATACGCAGTATTTT
TRBJ1-5	NA	TRBV20-1	NA	CSARDAAAGGQPQHF	TGCAGTGCTAGAGATGCGGCGGCTGGGGGTCAGCCCCAGCATTTT
TRBJ1-1	NA	TRBV5-1	NA	CASSWAPMGGMNAEAFF	TGCGCCAGCAGCTGGGCCCCTATGGGGGGCATGAACGCTGAAGCTTTCTTT
TRBJ2-7	NA	TRBV4-2	NA	CASSQSYRDGYYEQYF	TGTGCCAGCAGCCAATCTTATCGGGACGGCTACTACGAGCAGTACTTC
TRBJ2-7	few	TRBV6-6	NA	CASSYDRLAEQYF	TGTGCCAGCAGTTATGACCGTTTGGCCGAGCAGTACTTC
TRBJ2-7	few	TRBV15	TRBD1	CATQSDRGRGEQYF	TGTGCCACCCAATCGGACAGGGGGCGCGGCGAGCAGTACTTC
TRBJ1-1	NA	TRBV9	NA	CASSVGPPGSRTEAFF	TGTGCCAGCAGCGTAGGCCCCCCAGGGTCGCGGACTGAAGCTTTCTTT
TRBJ2-5	NA	TRBV7-9	NA	CASGRDTQETQYF	TGTGCCAGCGGGCGGGACACCCAAGAGACCCAGTACTTC
TRBJ2-7	NA	TRBV20-1	TRBD1	CSAHRGGEQYF	TGCAGTGCTCACAGGGGTGGCGAGCAGTACTTC
TRBJ2-5	NA	TRBV5-5	NA	CASSLPQEGETQYF	TGTGCCAGCAGCTTGCCACAGGAAGGTGAGACCCAGTACTTC
TRBJ2-7	NA	TRBV20-1	TRBD1	CGANPGQGRYEQYF	TGCGGTGCGAATCCGGGACAGGGACGTTACGAGCAGTACTTC
TRBJ1-1	few	TRBV5-1	NA	CASSLEQPDLEAFF	TGCGCCAGCAGCTTGGAACAACCGGACCTAGAAGCTTTCTTT
TRBJ2-1	NA	TRBV4-3	TRBD2	CASSRVRDYSYNEQFF	TGCGCCAGCAGCCGCGTCCGGGACTACTCCTACAATGAGCAGTTCTTC
TRBJ2-7	NA	TRBV18	NA	CASSPPSEPTYEQYF	TGTGCCAGCTCACCACCATCAGAGCCCACCTACGAGCAGTACTTC
TRBJ1-1	few	TRBV5-6	TRBD1	CASSYGQEGEAFF	TGTGCCAGCAGCTACGGACAGGAAGGTGAAGCTTTCTTT
TRBJ2-7	few	TRBV6-5	TRBD1	CASSGQAGRQYF	TGTGCCAGCAGTGGACAGGCCGGTAGGCAGTACTTC
TRBJ2-3	NA	TRBV2	NA	CASSEGGGSTDTQYF	TGTGCCAGCAGTGAAGGGGGCGGGAGCACAGATACGCAGTATTTT
TRBJ2-3	NA	TRBV5-1	TRBD2	CASSRLAGRMDTQYF	TGCGCCAGCAGCCGACTAGCGGGGAGGATGGATACGCAGTATTTT
TRBJ2-1	few	TRBV3-1	NA	CASSQGFRGDEQFF	TGTGCCAGCAGCCAAGGGTTCAGGGGTGATGAGCAGTTCTTC
TRBJ2-1	NA	TRBV7-2	NA	CASRSTGSSYNEQFF	TGTGCCAGCAGATCGACGGGTAGCTCCTACAATGAGCAGTTCTTC
TRBJ2-7	once	TRBV12-3/TRBV12-4	NA	CASSRRATYEQYF	TGTGCCAGCAGCAGGCGGGCTACCTACGAGCAGTACTTC
TRBJ1-2	NA	TRBV2	NA	CASTRTEMGGYTF	TGTGCCAGCACTAGGACAGAAATGGGAGGCTACACCTTC
TRBJ2-1	few	TRBV28	NA	CASSLTEGGFDEQFF	TGTGCCAGCAGCCTTACAGAGGGTGGCTTCGATGAGCAGTTCTTC
TRBJ1-1	NA	TRBV12-3/TRBV12-4	NA	CASIRGGTEAFF	TGTGCCAGCATCCGTGGCGGCACTGAAGCTTTCTTT
TRBJ1-1	NA	TRBV10-3	NA	CAISVRDRPNTEAFF	TGTGCCATCAGTGTAAGAGACAGACCGAACACTGAAGCTTTCTTT
TRBJ2-5	NA	TRBV12-3/TRBV12-4	NA	CASSSDPGETQYF	TGTGCCAGCAGTTCGGACCCAGGGGAGACCCAGTACTTC
TRBJ2-2	once	TRBV6-6	TRBD1	CASSYRRTGAGSGELFF	TGTGCCAGCAGTTACCGCCGGACAGGGGCGGGTTCCGGGGAGCTGTTTTTT
TRBJ2-7	NA	TRBV4-1	NA	CASSQVQGGEEKYF	TGCGCCAGCAGCCAAGTGCAGGGTGGGGAAGAAAAGTACTTC
TRBJ1-5	few	TRBV6-6	NA	CASSYGALHSNQPQHF	TGTGCCAGCAGTTACGGGGCTCTACATAGCAATCAGCCCCAGCATTTT
TRBJ2-3	NA	TRBV29-1	TRBD2	CSVEGGVTDTQYF	TGCAGCGTTGAGGGGGGGGTTACAGATACGCAGTATTTT
TRBJ2-7	NA	TRBV12-3/TRBV12-4	NA	CASSLAPTSRRYF	TGTGCCAGCAGTTTAGCCCCGACGTCCCGGAGGTACTTC
TRBJ1-2	NA	TRBV5-1	NA	CASSFNGDGYTF	TGCGCCAGCAGCTTTAACGGGGACGGCTACACCTTC
TRBJ2-1	NA	TRBV4-1	TRBD2	CASSRFPGLGDNEQFF	TGCGCCAGCAGCCGCTTCCCGGGACTAGGTGACAATGAGCAGTTCTTC
TRBJ2-4	few	TRBV12-3/TRBV12-4	NA	CASSLTNLDIQYF	TGTGCCAGCAGTTTAACAAACTTGGACATTCAGTACTTC